The next 9 T cell receptor beta chains were all read from a single sample in a study of Ad26.COV2.S vaccination and SARS-CoV-2 variants. Specified treatment: some 20 received Ad26.COV2.S at low or high dose, single or two shots; 5 received placebo; per-sample allocation not given. After the first vaccine or placebo injection, samples were drawn on day 63. Clones were read by immunoSEQ multiplex PCR, and TCRdb kept only the in-frame ones, dropping some. Of about 680,000 clones in the sample, about 89% were seen once. Sequences were derived from peripheral blood, sampled in a trial of Ad26.COV2.S vaccine versus placebo. The receptors come from a person between 18 and 65 years old who received the Ad26.COV2.S COVID-19 vaccine or a placebo.

The gene calls are TRBV5-6 and TRBJ1-6; 7 bases fit TRBD1. The CDR3 runs to 15 residues. V dropped 3 bases and J dropped 10; count of bases not matched to a gene: 10. CDR1 and CDR2 from the germline V gene are SGHDT and YYEEEE. For the CDR3, the DNA is TGTGCCAGCAGCTATCGACAGGGAAAAGGCTCACCCCTCCACTTT. It encodes CASSYRQGKGSPLHF.

This chain joins TRBV2 and TRBJ2-7, with D perhaps being TRBD1 or TRBD2 (5 bases each). CDR1 SNHLY and CDR2 FYNNEI come from the germline V gene. Trimming shortened V by 9 bases and J by 2 bases, and 14 bases separated the two germline ends. CDR3 length: 13 amino acids. CDR3 amino acids: CASRDGGTYEQYF. The DNA for the CDR3 is TGTGCCAGTAGGGATGGGGGAACCTACGAGCAGTACTTC.

The gene calls are TRBV29-1 and TRBJ2-5, with D hard to call. The CDR3 is 11 amino acids. Deletions cut 4 bases from V and 5 bases from J, with 8 bases between. Germline lookup yields CDR1 SQVTM and CDR2 ANQGSEA. The CDR3 coding sequence is TGCAGCGTTGCTCAAGGGGAGACCCAGTACTTC. Its protein is CSVAQGETQYF.

V is TRBV27 and J is TRBJ2-3, with D hard to call. The ends were cut back, 2 bases at V and 3 bases at J, with 9 bases in the middle. Per germline, CDR1 MNHEY and CDR2 SMNVEV (reference sequence). This CDR3 spans 14 amino acids. CDR3 in amino acids: CASSLNVFTDTQYF. CDR3 nucleotides: TGTGCCAGCAGTTTAAACGTCTTTACAGATACGCAGTATTTT.

The chain couples TRBV3-1 (or the pseudogene TRBV3-2) to TRBJ1-6; D uncertain. The CDR3 has 18 amino acids. The germline CDR1 and CDR2 sequences are LGHDT and YNNKEL (reference sequence). V lost 0 bases to trimming and J lost 3 bases, with 15 bases between them. The CDR3 here is CASSQDPPTGVYNSPLHF. In nucleotides, the CDR3 is TGTGCCAGCAGCCAAGATCCCCCGACCGGAGTCTATAATTCACCCCTCCACTTT.

The gene calls are TRBV5-6 and TRBJ1-1; D is perhaps TRBD1 (6 bases). Trimming removed 4 bases at V and 2 bases at J, with 12 bases between. CDR1 and CDR2 from the germline V gene are SGHDT and YYEEEE. The CDR3 length is 14 residues. The CDR3 spells CASSTGTHNTEAFF. In DNA, the CDR3 is TGTGCCAGCAGCACAGGGACCCACAACACTGAAGCTTTCTTT.

V is TRBV19 and J is TRBJ2-6, with a possible D match to TRBD2 (7 bases). The CDR3 runs 15 residues. V lost 5 bases to trimming and J lost 0 bases, with 8 bases between them. Germline lookup yields CDR1 LNHDA and CDR2 SQIVND (reference sequence). CDR3 protein: CASSGGASGANVLTF. The DNA for the CDR3 is TGTGCCAGTAGTGGGGGGGCCTCTGGGGCCAACGTCCTGACTTTC.

The V call is TRBV7-2, the J call TRBJ2-3; 7 bases are shared with TRBD1. V shed 5 bases, J shed 2 bases, and the junction held 7 bases outside the gene matches. This CDR3 region has 15 residues. CDR1 and CDR2 from the germline V gene are SGHTA and FQGNSA. CDR3 amino acids: CASSRDRTNTDTQYF. Written as DNA, the CDR3 is TGTGCCAGCAGCAGGGACAGAACAAACACAGATACGCAGTATTTT.

The chain is built from TRBV5-4 and TRBJ2-7; a weak D match, TRBD1 (5 bases). This CDR3 is built from 14 residues. The V end was cut by 1 base, the J end by 2 bases, with 10 bases between. Germline assignment: CDR1 SGHNT and CDR2 YYREEE (reference sequence). The CDR3 reads CASSLMQGPYEQYF. CDR3 DNA: TGTGCCAGCAGCTTGATGCAGGGCCCCTACGAGCAGTACTTC.